Below are 3 T cell receptor beta chains sequenced from a single sample in a study of TIL therapy for anti-PD-1-resistant metastatic lung cancer. The sample's time point: pre-treatment sample, taken before nivolumab and TIL therapy. Pleural nodules or supraclavicular lymph nodes made up most of the excised metastases sampled. The libraries were made with immunoSEQ v3. Here immunoSEQ multiplex PCR was the method, and the copy in TCRdb shows in-frame clones only, minus some. The profile shows under 100,000 clones, approximately 65% of them singletons. The sequencing used tumor tissue, collected at baseline. All receptors derive from a person between 25 and 80 years old with non-small cell lung cancer.

This clone occurred once. V is TRBV24-1 and J is TRBJ1-2, with D hard to call. This CDR3 has 12 amino acids. The germline CDR1 and CDR2 sequences are KGHDR and SFDVKD. V lost 4 bases, J lost 7 bases, and 9 bases lay in between. This CDR3 reads CATSDPVRGYTF. The CDR3 nucleotides read TGTGCCACCAGTGACCCCGTCCGTGGCTACACCTTC.

This chain links TRBV5-1 with TRBJ2-1, with D perhaps TRBD2 (5 bases). The germline V and J ends were trimmed by 4 bases and 5 bases, with 16 bases remaining between them. Germline CDR1 is SGHRS and CDR2 is YFSETQ. This CDR3 spans 15 amino acids. The CDR3 region is CASSPGIRGHNEQFF. CDR3 bases: TGCGCCAGCAGCCCAGGTATCCGGGGTCACAATGAGCAGTTCTTC.

This sequence joins TRBV25-1 and TRBJ2-7; D is possibly TRBD2 (5 bases). Trimming left V 4 bases short and J 5 bases short, with 12 bases between. The CDR3 runs 13 residues. The germline V gene encodes CDR1 MGHDK and CDR2 SYGVNS. In DNA form, the CDR3 reads TGTGCCAGCAGTGGACCACTAGGCGACGAGCAGTACTTC. Its translation is CASSGPLGDEQYF.